Listed here are 5 T cell receptor beta chains from one sample, sequenced in a study of T cells after yellow fever vaccination. TCRdb redid the calling of the 5' RACE reads with MiXCR, one entry per CDR3 protein. Found here are about 160,000 distinct CDR3 sequences, 6% to 7.5% of them singletons; the top ten hold 2.5% to 3%. Sequences were derived from CD4+ T cells sorted from PBMCs, sampled 5 days after the first yellow fever vaccination. The receptor source for this set is a man between 18 and 29 years old who received the YFV17D yellow fever vaccine.

This clonotype was seen ten or more times. The chain couples TRBV7-2 to TRBJ1-1; unclear D gene. Germline lookup yields CDR1 SGHTA and CDR2 FQGNSA. CDR3 length equals 13 residues. V was shortened by 2 bases and J by 9 bases, with 13 bases between the two germline ends. CDR3 nucleotides: TGTGCCAGCAGCTTAATGAGCCCCGAAAAAGCTTTCTTT. It specifies CASSLMSPEKAFF.

The chain recombines TRBV7-2 with TRBJ1-5; D is unresolved. V lost 1 base and J lost 4, with 11 bases in between. This CDR3 region has 15 residues. Per the germline V gene, CDR1 is SGHTA and CDR2 is FQGNSA. This CDR3 reads CASSLDGVPNQPQHF. CDR3 nucleotide sequence: TGTGCCAGCAGCTTAGATGGGGTCCCAAATCAGCCCCAGCATTTT.

This clonotype has a handful of counts. This sequence joins TRBV7-8 and TRBJ2-1; 8 nucleotides align to TRBD1. The CDR3 loop spans 16 amino acids. Per germline, CDR1 SGHVS and CDR2 FQNEAQ. The junction had 13 bases not matched to a gene; V was cut back by 5 bases and J by 7 bases. The CDR3 DNA is TGTGCCAGCAGCAAACTGACAGGGGCCCGTGGGAATGAGCAGTTCTTC. This codes for CASSKLTGARGNEQFF.

This clonotype was seen at least ten times. V and J are TRBV7-9 and TRBJ1-2; 8 bases match TRBD1. This CDR3 has 14 residues. The germline gives CDR1 SEHNR, CDR2 FQNEAQ (reference sequence). V dropped 2 bases and J dropped 4; count of bases not matched to a gene: 3. This CDR3 reads CASSLLGTGYGYTF. The CDR3, as DNA: TGTGCCAGCAGCTTATTGGGGACAGGCTATGGCTACACCTTC.

V gene TRBV18 combines with J gene TRBJ1-1; 10 nucleotides match TRBD1. This CDR3 spans 16 amino acids. The V and J ends lost 0 bases and 4 bases, in that order; junction bases with no gene match: 5. CDR1 and CDR2 from the germline V gene are KGHSH and LQKENI. CDR3 protein: CASSPPGQGIVTEAFF. CDR3 in DNA: TGTGCCAGCTCACCACCGGGACAGGGGATTGTCACTGAAGCTTTCTTT.